Presented here are 22 T cell receptor beta chains from one specimen sequenced in a study of OX40 agonist ivuxolimab in advanced cancers. The method was immunoSEQ multiplex PCR; TCRdb's version includes in-frame clones alone and lacks a portion of them. The sample includes about 80,000 clones, approximately 90% seen only once; the top ten take roughly 0.17%. Source: CD4+ or CD8+ T cells sorted from blood, taken in a trial of the OX40 agonist ivuxolimab. Receptors were obtained from an adult with an advanced solid tumor such as melanoma, head and neck, liver or kidney cancer.

This chain connects TRBV10-3 to TRBJ1-1; perhaps TRBD1 as D (6 bases). The CDR3 sequence is 12 residues long. The V and J ends lost 6 bases and 1 base respectively, with 6 bases between them. Germline CDR1 and CDR2: ENHRY and SYGVKD. In nucleotides, the CDR3 is TGTGCCATCAGAGGGGGGAACACTGAAGCTTTCTTT. This gives the protein CAIRGGNTEAFF.

This clone was counted a few times. This sequence joins TRBV6-5 and TRBJ1-4, with 7 bases aligning to TRBD1. Germline CDR1 is MNHEY and CDR2 is SVGAGI. The CDR3 loop spans 15 amino acids. V shed 2 bases and J 5 bases; nucleotides not matched to a gene: 5. For the CDR3, the DNA is TGTGCCAGCAGTTACCTGACAGGGCGGAATGAAAAACTGTTTTTT. Protein product: CASSYLTGRNEKLFF.

The CDR3 DNA is TGTGCCAGCAGTTACCCGGACGAGCAGTACTTC. Its protein product is CASSYPDEQYF. This rearrangement joins TRBV6-1 to TRBJ2-7; D is ambiguous. The CDR3 sequence is 11 residues long. Trimming stripped 5 bases from V and 5 bases from J, with 7 bases between. Germline V lookup: CDR1 MNHNS, CDR2 SASEGT.

V gene TRBV4-1 combines with J gene TRBJ2-5; the D is unclear. V lost 4 bases and J 5 bases, leaving 11 bases between the germline ends. CDR1 MGHRA and CDR2 YSYEKL come from the germline V gene. The CDR3 loop spans 13 amino acids. The CDR3, as DNA: TGCGCCAGCAGCCTAGGGCGGTTGGAGACCCAGTACTTC. It specifies CASSLGRLETQYF.

V usage is TRBV30 and J usage is TRBJ2-5; 9 nucleotides agree with TRBD1. The CDR3 loop spans 14 amino acids. CDR1 and CDR2 from the germline V gene are GTSNPN and SVGIG (reference sequence). The ends lost 5 bases at V and 7 bases at J; junction bases unmatched: 11. The CDR3 spells CAWGRDRVSRTQYF. In DNA form, the CDR3 reads TGTGCCTGGGGCCGGGACAGGGTTTCTAGGACCCAGTACTTC.

The chain joins TRBV7-8 to TRBJ1-2, with D possibly TRBD1 on 6 matching bases. This CDR3 has 15 residues. V lost 0 bases and J lost 3, with 11 bases in between. Germline CDR1 SGHVS, CDR2 FQNEAQ. The DNA for the CDR3 is TGTGCCAGCAGCTTAGCTCGGGGGGCGGACTATGGCTACACCTTC. Encoded protein: CASSLARGADYGYTF.

The chain links TRBV12-5 to TRBJ2-2, with 9 bases matching TRBD1. Germline V lookup: CDR1 LGHNT, CDR2 FRNRAP. CDR3 size: 16 residues. V lost 7 bases to trimming and J lost 4 bases; unmatched junction nucleotides: 10. The CDR3 coding sequence is TGTGCTAGTGCCCGTACACAGGGGGCCTTCACCGGGGAGCTGTTTTTT. It translates to CASARTQGAFTGELFF.

This clone was seen a handful of times. This CDR3 reads CASSATGENEQYF. As DNA, the CDR3 is TGCGCCAGCAGTGCGACAGGGGAAAACGAGCAGTACTTC. The gene calls are TRBV10-1 and TRBJ2-7; 8 positions agree with TRBD1. Germline V gene sequence: CDR1 WNHNN, CDR2 SYGVQD (reference sequence). V trimming: 4 bases; J trimming: 5 bases; junction bases outside the gene matches: 4. The CDR3 has 13 residues.

The rearrangement joins TRBV4-1 to TRBJ2-1; 7 bases fit TRBD2. The length of the CDR3 is 15 residues. Unmatched junction bases numbered 3, after V lost 0 bases and J lost 4 bases. Germline-derived CDR1 and CDR2 are MGHRA and YSYEKL. The CDR3 spells CASSQDRGGYNEQFF. CDR3 bases: TGCGCCAGCAGCCAAGATCGCGGGGGATACAATGAGCAGTTCTTC.

This clone was detected only a few times. The V gene is TRBV7-6, the J gene TRBJ2-5; D may correspond to TRBD1 or TRBD2 (5 bases each). Trimming cost V 0 bases and J 5 bases, with 16 bases left between them. The CDR3 has 16 amino acids. Germline V gives CDR1 SGHVS, CDR2 FNYEAQ. In DNA, the CDR3 is TGTGCCAGCAGCTTAGCGGGGACGGCGAATGGGGAGACCCAGTACTTC. Translating it yields CASSLAGTANGETQYF.

This clone was seen a single time. V and J are TRBV7-9 and TRBJ2-1, with 9 bases lining up with TRBD1. The CDR3 covers 17 residues. The junction had 9 bases not matched to a gene; V was cut back by 1 base and J by 5 bases. Germline CDR1 SEHNR, CDR2 FQNEAQ (reference sequence). CDR3 sequence: CASSLGRTGGPDNEQFF. The CDR3 DNA is TGTGCCAGCAGCTTAGGGAGAACAGGGGGCCCCGACAATGAGCAGTTCTTC.

This clone was counted only a few times. The chain couples TRBV19 to TRBJ2-2; D is undetermined. The CDR3 covers 16 residues. V gave up 3 bases and J gave up 7 bases, with 18 bases separating them. CDR1 is LNHDA, CDR2 SQIVND, per germline (reference sequence). The CDR3 here is CASSITTGLRIGELFF. The CDR3 coding sequence is TGTGCCAGTAGTATTACCACCGGGCTCAGGATCGGGGAGCTGTTTTTT.

The chain joins TRBV7-9 to TRBJ1-5, with a tentative D call TRBD1 (5 bases). The CDR3 runs to 16 residues. CDR1 SEHNR and CDR2 FQNEAQ come from the germline V gene (reference sequence). V was trimmed by 1 base and J by 2 bases, leaving 12 bases between them. The CDR3 is CASSLVEGTRNQPQHF. The CDR3 region has the DNA TGTGCCAGCAGCTTAGTGGAGGGGACGCGCAATCAGCCCCAGCATTTT.

The chain couples TRBV7-9 to TRBJ1-5, with D tentatively TRBD1 (6 bases). Trimming took off 8 bases at V and 4 bases at J, with 9 bases between the two ends. The germline V gene has CDR1 SEHNR and CDR2 FQNEAQ (reference sequence). The CDR3 has 12 residues. The DNA of the CDR3 is TGTGCCAGCCGGGGGCCTAATCAGCCCCAGCATTTT. This gives the protein CASRGPNQPQHF.

The genes are TRBV7-2 and TRBJ2-5; 7 bases line up with TRBD1. The DNA end is a closer match to TRBJ2-7, so the J assignment may be wrong. The CDR3 loop spans 13 amino acids. CDR1 and CDR2 (germline): SGHTA, FQGNSA. The CDR3 region has the DNA TGTGCCAGCAGCTACAGACAGGGCTACGAGCAGTACTTC. Its translation: CASSYRQGYEQYF.

The gene calls are TRBV5-1 and TRBJ2-3; D is unclear. Germline V gene lookup returns CDR1 SGHRS and CDR2 YFSETQ. Trimming pared 0 bases from V and 2 bases from J, leaving 1 base between. CDR3 length: 12 amino acids. In DNA, the CDR3 is TGCGCCAGCAGCTTGGCCACAGATACGCAGTATTTT. Residues: CASSLATDTQYF.

This clone showed up just a few times. The rearrangement uses TRBV30 and TRBJ1-1; no definite D call. Germline V lookup: CDR1 GTSNPN, CDR2 SVGIG (reference sequence). This CDR3 has 14 residues. Trimming pared 3 bases from V and 6 bases from J, leaving 17 bases between. CDR3 sequence reads: CAWRTPSGRAEAFF. The DNA for the CDR3 is TGTGCCTGGAGAACGCCGAGTGGGAGGGCTGAAGCTTTCTTT.

This rearrangement joins TRBV27 to TRBJ2-2; no firm D call. Germline V gene data show CDR1 as MNHEY and CDR2 as SMNVEV (reference sequence). There are 12 residues in the CDR3. V gave up 3 bases and J gave up 2 bases, with 1 base separating them. The CDR3 coding sequence is TGTGCCAGCAGTTTCAACACCGGGGAGCTGTTTTTT. It encodes CASSFNTGELFF.

V and J are TRBV11-2 and TRBJ1-2; D unclear. The germline gives CDR1 SGHAT, CDR2 FQNNGV. This CDR3 contains 12 residues. V lost 1 base, J lost 7 bases, and 7 bases lay in between. CDR3 loop: CASSLGQGGYTF. The CDR3 bases are TGTGCCAGCAGCTTAGGTCAAGGTGGCTACACCTTC.

The CDR3 here is CASGTSGSRETQYF. Here the CDR3 DNA reads TGCGCCAGCGGAACTAGCGGGAGTAGGGAGACCCAGTACTTC. The chain links TRBV5-1 to TRBJ2-5, with 11 bases aligning to TRBD2. Per germline, CDR1 SGHRS and CDR2 YFSETQ. The CDR3 is made up of 14 amino acids. The V segment lost 7 bases and the J segment 5 bases; nucleotides outside the gene matches: 7.

This chain connects TRBV11-2 to TRBJ2-2; D is unresolved. Looked up from germline, CDR1 is SGHAT and CDR2 is FQNNGV. Deletions cut 1 base from V and 0 bases from J, with 3 bases between. This CDR3 contains 14 residues. The CDR3: CASSLATNTGELFF. The CDR3 DNA is TGTGCCAGCAGCTTAGCTACGAACACCGGGGAGCTGTTTTTT.

The gene calls are TRBV30 and TRBJ2-5; the D is unclear. Germline values: CDR1 GTSNPN, CDR2 SVGIG (reference sequence). The CDR3 consists of 11 residues. Trimming left V 1 base short and J 1 base short, with 1 base between. The CDR3 DNA reads as TGTGCCTGGAGTGCCCAAGAGACCCAGTACTTC. Protein sequence: CAWSAQETQYF.